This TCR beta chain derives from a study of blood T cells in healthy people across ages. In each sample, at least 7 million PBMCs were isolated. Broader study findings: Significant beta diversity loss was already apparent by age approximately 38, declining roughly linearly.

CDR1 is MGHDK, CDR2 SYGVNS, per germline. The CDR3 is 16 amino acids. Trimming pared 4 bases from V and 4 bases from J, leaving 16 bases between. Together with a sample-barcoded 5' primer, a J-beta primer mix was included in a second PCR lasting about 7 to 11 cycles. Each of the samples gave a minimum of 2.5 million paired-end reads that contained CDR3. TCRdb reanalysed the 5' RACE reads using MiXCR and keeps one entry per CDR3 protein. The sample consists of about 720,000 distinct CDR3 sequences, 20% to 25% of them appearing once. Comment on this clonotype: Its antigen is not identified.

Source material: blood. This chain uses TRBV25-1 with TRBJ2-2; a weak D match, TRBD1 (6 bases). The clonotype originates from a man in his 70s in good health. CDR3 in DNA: TGTGCCAGCAGTGCACAGCCGGGACAACTCACCGGGGAGCTGTTTTTT. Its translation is CASSAQPGQLTGELFF. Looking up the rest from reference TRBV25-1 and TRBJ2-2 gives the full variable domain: EADIYQTPRYLVIGTGKKITLECSQTMGHDKMYWYQQDPGMELHLIHYSYGVNSTEKGDLSSESTVSRIRTEHFPLTLESARPSHTSQYLCASSAQPGQLTGELFFGEGSRLTVL.